This T cell receptor beta chain stems from a study of tumor and adjacent non-tumor tissue in lung cancer. Study background: There were approximately twelve adenocarcinoma, a couple of squamous cell carcinoma and 1 small cell lung cancer cases.

To note about this clonotype: The antigen is undetermined.

Germline lookup yields CDR1 SGHDT and CDR2 YYEEEE. Deletions cut 9 bases from V and 3 bases from J, with 13 bases between. The CDR3 sequence is 12 residues long. Study-level points and caveats: Significantly higher TCR diversity was found in tumor than normal lung. Shorter survival was associated with higher TCR diversity in tumors.

No cell sorting was done before RNA was extracted from the tissue. Three rounds of nested PCR, following a modified ARM-PCR protocol, produced the TCRbeta library. TCRdb reprocessed the multiplex PCR reads via MiXCR and lists one record per CDR3 protein. The sample contains 120,000 or so distinct CDR3 sequences, over 75% of which appear only once. This sequence originates from a man between 65 and 79 years old with non-small cell lung cancer. Sequenced: lung tumor tissue. The chain joins TRBV5-6 to TRBJ2-7; possibly TRBD2 for D (6 bases). The CDR3 region has the DNA TGTGCCAACAGACTAGGGCTCTACGAGCAGTACTTC. This codes for CANRLGLYEQYF. Full variable domain (rest looked up from reference TRBV5-6 and TRBJ2-7): DAGVTQSPTHLIKTRGQQVTLRCSPKSGHDTVSWYQQALGQGPQFIFQYYEEEERQRGNFPDRFSGHQFPNYSSELNVNALLLGDSALYLCANRLGLYEQYFGPGTRLTVT.